This T cell receptor (beta chain) was sequenced in a study of T-cell memory formation after mild COVID-19. A few counts support this clonotype. Its antigen remains unknown. TCR alpha and TCR beta cDNA libraries carrying sample barcodes and UMIs came from 5'RACE with constant-segment primers. TCRdb re-analysed the 5' RACE reads in MiXCR, keeping a single row per CDR3 protein. The sample shows 250,000 to 350,000 distinct CDR3 sequences, approximately 20% of them seen only once. Broader study findings: Clones contracting over day 15 to 85 were CD4/CD8 balanced, with later expanders leaning CD4+.

What was sequenced was PBMCs or a T cell subset sorted from them (not recorded which). The sequence derives from a man in his late teens or twenties who had mild COVID-19 (a few samples of this study predate the infection). Cell type and time point are not known.

CDR3 amino acids: CASSYVQGGQPQHF. CDR3 nucleotides: TGTGCCAGCAGTTATGTGCAGGGAGGACAGCCCCAGCATTTT. V is TRBV6-2 or TRBV6-3 and J is TRBJ1-5; D is perhaps TRBD1 (5 bases). Trimming shortened V by 3 bases and J by 7 bases, and 13 bases separated the two germline ends. There are 14 residues in the CDR3. Looked up from germline, CDR1 is MNHEY and CDR2 is SVGEGT.